This TCR beta chain is from a study of patients and donors after allogeneic stem cell transplantation (TCRdb year 2020). The CDR3, from cysteine to phenylalanine, totals 14 residues. CDR3 DNA only is kept here, 42 bases in frame from base 1. V loses 5 bases of germline sequence and J loses 2 bases, and the interval between the two ends is 13 bases. Sequences DFQATT (CDR1) and SNEGSKA (CDR2) are obtained from the germline V gene (reference sequence). With regard to this clonotype: Its antigen target is currently unknown. Per-base quality was not reported, and no clone a single base away is much larger than it.

Libraries were prepared through RT-PCR. Sequencing was performed on a NextSeq 550. TCRdb handled the public reads itself, with Q25 trimming in fastp and clone calling in MiXCR, and kept productive beta chains. Merged by CDR3 protein, the rows form single entries marked with the most common genes and DNA. Here the sample has 190,000 or so distinct CDR3 sequences; around two fifths occur a single time. About 35% of the sample lies in the top ten. The sequenced material came from blood, either unsorted or a sorted T cell fraction (not recorded which). The chain joins TRBV20-1 to TRBJ2-1; the D gene is perhaps TRBD2, on 6 matching bases. The sequence came from a human donor who was either an allogeneic HSCT recipient or a stem cell or donor lymphocyte infusion donor (not recorded which). It is not recorded whose cells these are; they may come from a transplant donor. The DNA sequence is given as TGCAGTGCTTCTAGCGTTATTGCCTACAATGAGCAGTTCTTC. Its coded protein is CSASSVIAYNEQFF.